This T cell receptor (beta chain) appears in the sequencing data of a study of T-cell memory formation after mild COVID-19. TCR alpha and TCR beta cDNA libraries carrying sample barcodes and UMIs came from 5'RACE with constant-segment primers. Each CDR3 protein is one row after TCRdb ran MiXCR on the 5' RACE reads. The sample holds about 560,000 distinct CDR3 sequences, about 20% seen once. General study findings and limits: Later expanders leaned CD4+, whereas clones that contracted between day 15 and 85 were balanced CD4/CD8.

This clonotype was found a few times. Its cognate antigen is unknown. The specimen sequenced was PBMCs or a T cell subset sorted from them (not recorded which). This clonotype originated in an adult woman who had mild COVID-19 (a few samples of this study predate the infection). Cell type and time point are not known.

CDR3 region: CASSQSPQANYGYTF. CDR3 nucleotides: TGCGCCAGCAGCCAAAGTCCCCAAGCTAACTATGGCTACACCTTC. This chain connects TRBV4-1 to TRBJ1-2; D uncertain. V lost 2 bases to trimming and J lost 0 bases, with 10 bases between them. This CDR3 has 15 residues. The germline CDR1 and CDR2 sequences are MGHRA and YSYEKL.